The present TCR beta chain was sequenced within a study of identical twins. The germline V and J ends were trimmed by 5 bases and 6 bases, with 8 bases remaining between them. The CDR3 extends over 10 amino acids. Per the germline V gene, CDR1 is DFQATT and CDR2 is SNEGSKA (reference sequence). This clonotype was seen a handful of times. Its specificity is not known. General observations from the study: The abundant beta clonotypes from cord blood had fewer insertions, and memory repertoires had none of this. For zero-insertion analyses, partial confounding could come from invariant MAIT and iNKT cells.

Unique molecular identifiers were in the cDNA, with template-switch universal primer binding. TCRdb ran MiXCR on the 5' RACE reads and lists one entry per CDR3 protein. The top ten clones hold approximately 3% of a sample with a few hundred thousand distinct CDR3 sequences, approximately 8.3% of them seen once. These same records also appear under a second study, on yellow fever vaccine responses in identical twins. This second study notes: Twins reportedly showed a vaccine T cell response that seemed partly convergent and partly personalized.

Sequencing used CD8+ T cells sorted from blood. This TCR came from a woman younger than 30 in good health. The rearrangement uses TRBV20-1 and TRBJ2-7, with D uncertain. The CDR3 loop is CSASLSEQYF. CDR3 DNA sequence: TGCAGTGCTTCCCTTTCCGAGCAGTACTTC.